A selection of T cell receptor beta chains follows, all from one sample in a study of blood T cells in healthy people across ages. In TCRdb, the 5' RACE reads were re-called with MiXCR into one record per CDR3 protein. This table has 550,000 to 700,000 distinct CDR3 sequences, 25% to 30% appearing once. Specimen: blood. These TCRs come from a woman aged 65 to 85 in good health. Each CDR3 is given with its conserved first and last residue. Fields, in order: J gene, D gene, V gene, clone size, CDR3 protein, CDR3 DNA. A D gene is named only where the DNA matches it firmly. Size is stated for part of the rows, as once, few or many counts, or as a class when the clone is expanded.

>TRBJ2-7|TRBD2|TRBV4-2|few
CASSPPAGTSGTYEQYF
TGTGCCAGCAGCCCGCCGGCTGGGACTAGCGGCACCTACGAGCAGTACTTC
>TRBJ1-2|NA|TRBV7-2|NA
CASSLGPGNGYGYTF
TGTGCCAGCAGCTTAGGCCCGGGAAACGGCTATGGCTACACCTTC
>TRBJ2-3|NA|TRBV19|NA
CASSKVDTQYF
TGTGCCAGTAGTAAGGTTGATACGCAGTATTTT
>TRBJ2-2|TRBD2|TRBV15|NA
CATSRDGISGGHTGELFF
TGTGCCACCAGCAGAGATGGGATTAGCGGGGGGCATACCGGGGAGCTGTTTTTT
>TRBJ1-1|NA|TRBV5-1|NA
CASSFGQGSIMNTEAFF
TGCGCCAGCAGCTTTGGTCAGGGGTCTATTATGAACACTGAAGCTTTCTTT
>TRBJ1-1|TRBD1|TRBV18|NA
CASSPTGELEAFF
TGTGCCAGCTCGCCCACAGGGGAGCTTGAAGCTTTCTTT
>TRBJ2-4|NA|TRBV20-1|NA
CSARDQWNIQYF
TGCAGTGCTAGGGATCAATGGAACATTCAGTACTTC
>TRBJ2-3|TRBD2|TRBV7-8|NA
CASSFPSTSPTQYF
TGTGCCAGCAGCTTCCCCTCGACTAGCCCAACGCAGTATTTT
>TRBJ2-7|NA|TRBV6-6|NA
CASSHGVNEQYF
TGTGCCAGCAGCCATGGGGTCAACGAGCAGTACTTC
>TRBJ2-1|TRBD2|TRBV20-1|few
CSARDTTGGVWYNEQFF
TGCAGTGCTAGAGACACCACGGGGGGGGTGTGGTACAATGAGCAGTTCTTC
>TRBJ2-1|TRBD2|TRBV7-2|NA
CASSLVPGTSFNEQFF
TGTGCCAGCAGCTTAGTTCCCGGGACTAGTTTCAATGAGCAGTTCTTC
>TRBJ2-1|TRBD2|TRBV6-2/TRBV6-3|NA
CASSPRTSGSYYNEQFF
TGTGCCAGCAGTCCCAGGACTAGCGGGAGTTACTACAATGAGCAGTTCTTC
>TRBJ2-1|TRBD1|TRBV6-2/TRBV6-3|NA
CASTRAGTGDEQFF
TGTGCCAGCACCCGGGCCGGGACAGGGGACGAGCAGTTCTTC
>TRBJ2-4|NA|TRBV12-3/TRBV12-4|few
CASSDTWDGKNVQYF
TGTGCCAGCAGTGATACTTGGGACGGGAAAAACGTTCAGTACTTC
>TRBJ2-7|TRBD2|TRBV7-2|NA
CASSSTSGRAPYEQYF
TGTGCCAGCAGTTCGACTAGCGGGAGGGCTCCCTACGAGCAGTACTTC
>TRBJ2-7|NA|TRBV11-1|NA
CASSLGGEVYEQNF
TGTGCCAGCAGCTTGGGCGGAGAGGTCTACGAGCAGAACTTC